This T cell receptor (beta chain) was identified in a study of cytomegalovirus exposure and HLA in healthy donors. Points from the study as a whole: Some V segments, including TRBV6-2 and TRBV6-3, were excluded as indistinguishable.

Germline assignment: CDR1 SGDLS and CDR2 YYNGEE. Trimming removed 2 bases from V and 8 bases from J, with 23 bases in between. CDR3 size: 17 residues. As to this clone: What it binds is not known.

With 60 Vbeta and 13 Jbeta primers, the PCR was carried out. The method was immunoSEQ multiplex PCR; TCRdb's version includes in-frame clones alone and lacks a portion of them. This sample has over 150,000 clones, with 84% found just once. This receptor was taken from a girl aged 2-10 years in good health and CMV-seropositive. The V gene is TRBV9, the J gene TRBJ2-1, with a weak D call TRBD2 (6 bases). The sequencing sample was made of PBMCs. CDR3 loop: CASSVGLAQTASDEQFF. The DNA of the CDR3 is TGTGCCAGCAGCGTGGGCCTAGCGCAAACCGCTTCCGATGAGCAGTTCTTC.